The 5 T cell receptor beta chains below come from one sample, sequenced in a study of memory CD4+ T cells and cytomegalovirus serostatus. The sort gate was single viable CD3+CD4+CD8-CD45RO+ cells for memory CD4+ T cells. Libraries were prepared by immunoSEQ multiplex PCR; TCRdb keeps only in-frame clonotypes and omits some of them. This table has about 56,000 clones, 70% to 80% appearing once. The sequencing input was memory CD4+ T cells from blood. The receptor set was obtained from an adult in good health and CMV-seropositive.

V is TRBV28 and J is TRBJ1-1; no definite D call. CDR1 and CDR2 (germline): MDHEN, SYDVKM. The CDR3 consists of 14 residues. The V gene lost 6 bases and the J gene lost 1 base, with 12 bases spanning the gap. CDR3 nucleotide sequence: TGTGCCAGCAGATTGGGAAGAGGGAACACTGAAGCTTTCTTT. It is translated as CASRLGRGNTEAFF.

This chain connects TRBV6-6 to TRBJ2-5; 11 bases fit TRBD1. CDR3 length equals 14 residues. Germline V gene lookup returns CDR1 MNHNY and CDR2 SVGAGI (reference sequence). With 7 bases clipped from V and 5 bases from J, the junction kept 6 bases outside the gene matches. Here the CDR3 reads CASTMGQGVETQYF. The CDR3 DNA reads TGTGCCAGCACTATGGGACAGGGGGTGGAGACCCAGTACTTC.

The J gene is TRBJ2-7, the V gene TRBV7-2, with D unclear. The CDR3 loop spans 14 amino acids. Trimming pared 0 bases from V and 5 bases from J, leaving 11 bases between. Per the germline V gene, CDR1 is SGHTA and CDR2 is FQGNSA. The chain's CDR3 is CASSLAAGANEQYF. In DNA form, the CDR3 reads TGTGCCAGCAGCTTAGCCGCCGGAGCGAACGAGCAGTACTTC.

This chain connects TRBV7-7 to TRBJ2-3; 7 bases line up with TRBD2. In germline, CDR1 is SSHAT, CDR2 FNYEAQ (reference sequence). The CDR3 consists of 13 residues. Trimming at V came to 1 base and at J to 5 bases, leaving 0 bases not matched to a gene. CDR3: CASSLGEGDTQYF. CDR3 DNA: TGTGCCAGCAGCTTAGGGGAGGGAGATACGCAGTATTTT.

Worth noting for this clone: At one boundary the junction diverges from the germline segment, which might be a read error. V gene TRBV15 combines with J gene TRBJ1-1; no firm D call. This CDR3 contains 14 residues. Germline loops: CDR1 LNHNV, CDR2 YYDKDF (reference sequence). CDR3 in DNA: TGTGCCACCAGCAGTGACGGCCTGAAAACTGAAGCTTTCTTT. Translating it yields CATSSDGLKTEAFF.